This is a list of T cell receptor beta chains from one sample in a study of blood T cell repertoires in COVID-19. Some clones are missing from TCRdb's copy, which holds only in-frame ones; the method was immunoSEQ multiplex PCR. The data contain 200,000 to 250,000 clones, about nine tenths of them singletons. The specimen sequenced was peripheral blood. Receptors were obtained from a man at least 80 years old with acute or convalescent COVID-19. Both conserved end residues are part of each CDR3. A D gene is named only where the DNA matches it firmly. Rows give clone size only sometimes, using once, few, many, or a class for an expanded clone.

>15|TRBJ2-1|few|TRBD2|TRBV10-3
TGTGCCATCAGTGAGTCCTCGGGAGGGTACAATGAGCAGTTCTTC
CAISESSGGYNEQFF
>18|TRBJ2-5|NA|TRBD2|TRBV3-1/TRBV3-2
TGTGCCAGCAGCCAAGGGGCATTCGCGGCGGGAGTCCAAGAGACCCAGTACTTC
CASSQGAFAAGVQETQYF
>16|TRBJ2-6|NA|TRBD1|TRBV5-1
TGCGCCAGCAGCTTGGCGGCAGGGGGCGGGGCCAACGTCCTGACTTTC
CASSLAAGGGANVLTF
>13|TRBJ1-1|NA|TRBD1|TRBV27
TGTGCCAGCAGTCTGGGACAGGGGCTTAAAGCTTTCTTT
CASSLGQGLKAFF
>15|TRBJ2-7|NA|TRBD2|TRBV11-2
TGTGCCAGCAGTCTAGCGGGAGGGCCCGGGTACGAGCAGTACTTC
CASSLAGGPGYEQYF
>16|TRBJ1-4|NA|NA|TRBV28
TGTGCCAGCAGTTTAGCCCAGTCCGCAACTAATGAAAAACTGTTTTTT
CASSLAQSATNEKLFF
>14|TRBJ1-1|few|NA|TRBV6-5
TGTGCCAGCAGTCGCGATCCAGGGCTCACTGAAGCTTTCTTT
CASSRDPGLTEAFF
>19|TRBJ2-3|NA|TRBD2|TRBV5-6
TGTGCCAGCAGCCCGGGACTAGCGGGGTTATTCCGATTCACAGATACGCAGTATTTT
CASSPGLAGLFRFTDTQYF
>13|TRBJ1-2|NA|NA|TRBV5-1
TGCGCCAGCAGCTTTCGTCAGGGATATGGCTACACCTTC
CASSFRQGYGYTF
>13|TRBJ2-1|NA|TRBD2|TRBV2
TGTGCCAGCACCCGGGAGGCGAGGGATGAGCAGTTCTTC
CASTREARDEQFF
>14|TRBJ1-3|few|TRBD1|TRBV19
TGTGCCAGTAGTACCGGGACAGCTGGAAACACCATATATTTT
CASSTGTAGNTIYF
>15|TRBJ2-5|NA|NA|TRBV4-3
TGCGCCAGCAGCCAAGATCGGGGGTACCAAGAGACCCAGTACTTC
CASSQDRGYQETQYF
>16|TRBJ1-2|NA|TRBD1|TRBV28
TGTGCCAGCGGCACCGCCGGACAGGGGGCTTGGTATGGCTACACCTTC
CASGTAGQGAWYGYTF
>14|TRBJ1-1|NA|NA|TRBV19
TGTGCCAGTAGTTCTCGGGGGGATGGCACTGAAGCTTTCTTT
CASSSRGDGTEAFF
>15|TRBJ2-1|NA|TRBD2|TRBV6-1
TGTGCCAGCAGTGAAAGGCTAGCGGAGTCCAATGAGCAGTTCTTC
CASSERLAESNEQFF
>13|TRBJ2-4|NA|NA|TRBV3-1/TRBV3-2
TGTGCCAGCAGCCAGGTACCTACGGGGATTCAGTACTTC
CASSQVPTGIQYF
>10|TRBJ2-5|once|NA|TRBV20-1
TGCAGTGCTAGAAGGAGGAAATCCGACTTC
CSARRRKSDF
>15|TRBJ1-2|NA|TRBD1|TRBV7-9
TGTGCCAGCAGCTTAGGCCCACAGGGGAGTTATGGCTACACCTTC
CASSLGPQGSYGYTF
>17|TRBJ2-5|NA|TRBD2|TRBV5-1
TGCGCCAGCAGCTTGCTCACCCCGGGAGGGCGTGGAGAGACCCAGTACTTC
CASSLLTPGGRGETQYF
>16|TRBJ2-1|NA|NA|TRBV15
TGTGCCACCAGCAGAGATTCGTCAGGTCTCTACAATGAGCAGTTCTTC
CATSRDSSGLYNEQFF